Listed below are T cell receptor beta chains from one sample, sequenced in a study of cytomegalovirus exposure and HLA in healthy donors. Here immunoSEQ multiplex PCR was the method, and the copy in TCRdb shows in-frame clones only, minus some. The sample shows approximately 30,000 clones, 55% to 80% of them seen only once. Sequenced input: PBMCs. The receptors here all came from a man aged 40-49 years in good health and CMV-seropositive. Both conserved end residues are trimmed from each CDR3. A D gene is named only where the DNA matches it firmly. A clone size is listed for some rows: how often the clone was seen (once, few, many), or a class if it is expanded.

TRBJ1-5,TRBV27,TRBD1,few,ASSAITGADLDQPQH
TRBJ2-6,TRBV5-6,-,-,ASPVFSGANVLT
TRBJ2-5,TRBV7-9,-,once,ASSLASRETQY
TRBJ1-5,TRBV19,-,-,ASSIQGRGNQPQH
TRBJ2-7,TRBV5-6,-,-,ASSFLTAPYEQY
TRBJ1-2,TRBV7-2,-,once,ASSPDTGGGYT
TRBJ2-5,TRBV5-4,-,-,ASSSRGSIETQY
TRBJ2-5,TRBV29-1,-,few,SVWTGEEETQY
TRBJ1-5,TRBV28,-,-,ASSLSQPQH
TRBJ2-7,TRBV7-8,TRBD2,-,ASSLAGLALYEQY
TRBJ1-6,TRBV6-6,TRBD1,medium-sized,ASSYTGDRMNSPLH
TRBJ2-7,TRBV19,TRBD1,-,ATRDRDYEQY
TRBJ1-2,TRBV6-1,-,-,ASSEPFWKTRYGYT
TRBJ2-1,TRBV7-9,-,few,ASSPQGSRSSYNEQF
TRBJ2-7,TRBV7-2,TRBD1,-,ASSLRVLLGQGFHEQY
TRBJ1-2,TRBV5-4,TRBD1,-,ASSLGTGAYGYT
TRBJ1-1,TRBV1,-,few,TSSQLGGSTEAF
TRBJ2-5,TRBV7-2,-,once,ASKGPYQETQY
TRBJ2-7,TRBV4-2,TRBD2,-,ASSQGSLGGGGVYEQY
TRBJ1-5,TRBV28,-,few,ASSANQGKAIGKH
TRBJ2-3,TRBV25-1,TRBD2,few,ASSAGLAGGTDTQY
TRBJ1-1,TRBV7-9,TRBD1,once,ASSSAGTGRGTEAF
TRBJ2-1,TRBV7-6,TRBD2,-,ASSFSGGPNEQF
TRBJ2-5,TRBV14,TRBD1,few,ASSRNRGGETQY
TRBJ1-5,TRBV27,-,-,ASSFRGQPQH
TRBJ2-2,TRBV9,TRBD2,-,ASSVRGGTTGELF
TRBJ2-5,TRBV6-1,TRBD1,-,ASRGARGQGETQY
TRBJ2-7,TRBV28,TRBD1,-,ASSPPDRVVGEQY
TRBJ1-1,TRBV28,-,-,ASSFTGRNTEAF
TRBJ2-1,TRBV7-9,-,-,ASSPLALRSYNEQF
TRBJ1-4,TRBV5-1,TRBD1,-,ASSSGQAGEKLF
TRBJ2-1,TRBV27,-,-,ASSSPLAGAGDEQF
TRBJ1-1,TRBV7-2,TRBD1,few,ASSSDRGLTEAF
TRBJ2-5,TRBV7-7,TRBD2,-,ASSPSGGTRETQY
TRBJ1-2,TRBV6-4,-,-,ASSVTAGYGYT
TRBJ2-7,TRBV30,-,-,AWSMGLSYEQY
TRBJ1-2,TRBV6-1,-,-,ASRVLEANYGYT
TRBJ2-7,TRBV19,-,few,ASSIRSGIYYEQY
TRBJ2-7,TRBV6-5,-,-,ASSLAGNSYEQY
TRBJ1-2,TRBV2,-,-,ASSEVEVPNYGYT
TRBJ2-1,TRBV19,TRBD1,once,ASRIPGTGYNEQF
TRBJ2-7,TRBV7-9,-,-,ASSLGIGGEQY
TRBJ1-5,TRBV19,TRBD1,once,ASSSGTGGSH
TRBJ1-3,TRBV13,-,few,ASSIGLSKAAADTIY
TRBJ2-3,TRBV11-2,TRBD1,-,ASSTRDREADTQY
TRBJ2-7,TRBV4-1,TRBD2,few,ASSHGEGQTYEQY